Below are 18 T cell receptor beta chains sequenced from a single sample in a study of T cells in Graves' hyperthyroidism and ophthalmopathy (dated by TCRdb to the late 2010s). Preparation of the library involved multiplex PCR. The instrument given in TCRdb is Illumina HiSeq 2000. TCR beta CDR3 regions were amplified from RNA transcripts. For the first round of RT-PCR on the TCR CDR3, the HTBI primer set was used together with the Qiagen OneStep RT-PCR kit. TCRdb reworked the public reads: Q25 trimming with fastp, MiXCR clone assembly, productive beta chains retained. Each entry is one CDR3 protein sequence, shown with its most common DNA and genes. This sample holds 550,000 to 700,000 distinct CDR3 sequences; approximately 15% were observed only once. The ten largest clones add up to approximately 4.3% of the sample. Sequencing was done on a sample of blood. Receptor source: a middle-aged woman with Graves' ophthalmopathy.

This clonotype was picked up many times. This chain links TRBV20-1 with TRBJ2-7; 9 bases agree with TRBD1. Per germline, CDR1 DFQATT and CDR2 SNEGSKA (reference sequence). This CDR3 is 13 amino acids long. V lost 6 bases and J lost 0; bases outside the gene matches: 3. CDR3 sequence: CSAPTGGSYEQYF. For the CDR3, the DNA is TGCAGTGCCCCGACAGGGGGCTCCTACGAGCAGTACTTC.

This clonotype was counted at least ten times. The genes are TRBV30 and TRBJ1-2; no firm D call. The CDR3 is 14 amino acids. V dropped 2 bases and J dropped 6 bases, with 16 bases sitting between them. From germline, CDR1 is GTSNPN and CDR2 SVGIG (reference sequence). CDR3 loop: CAWSLPGGSHGYTF. CDR3 nucleotide sequence: TGTGCCTGGAGTCTCCCGGGAGGCTCCCATGGCTACACCTTC.

This clonotype was counted only a few times. This CDR3 is CSIRGHSRLAGLAKNIQYF. The CDR3 DNA sequence: TGCAGTATACGAGGACACTCTAGACTAGCGGGACTAGCCAAAAACATTCAGTACTTC. The rearrangement joins TRBV20-1 to TRBJ2-4, with TRBD2 identical over 11 bases. The CDR3 runs 19 residues. V was clipped by 8 bases and J by 0 bases; unmatched bases: 18. Germline V gene data show CDR1 as DFQATT and CDR2 as SNEGSKA (reference sequence).

This clonotype came up many times. The chain has TRBV30 and TRBJ2-5; possibly TRBD1 for D (5 bases). From germline, CDR1 is GTSNPN and CDR2 SVGIG (reference sequence). This CDR3 is built from 11 residues. Trimming cost V 3 bases and J 7 bases, with 9 bases left between them. CDR3 in amino acids: CAWRGAATQYF. DNA for the CDR3: TGTGCCTGGAGAGGGGCTGCGACCCAGTACTTC.

The chain uses TRBV28 and TRBJ2-3; weak D call: TRBD1 (5 bases). The CDR3 consists of 13 residues. Between the trimmed V and J ends, which lost 1 base and 4 bases, there was a span of 6 bases. Germline CDR1 is MDHEN and CDR2 is SYDVKM. The CDR3 spells CASSLSGSDTQYF. The CDR3 nucleotides are TGTGCCAGCAGTTTATCAGGGTCAGATACGCAGTATTTT.

This clonotype was counted at least ten times. CDR3: CASLGREYEQYF. CDR3 sequence (DNA): TGTGCCAGCCTTGGACGGGAGTACGAGCAGTACTTC. V gene TRBV2 combines with J gene TRBJ2-7; maybe TRBD2 (6 bases). The germline V gene has CDR1 SNHLY and CDR2 FYNNEI. The germline V and J ends were trimmed by 8 bases and 4 bases, with 12 bases remaining between them. This CDR3 is built from 12 residues.

This clonotype appeared once. The V call is TRBV6-2 or TRBV6-3, the J call TRBJ2-5; 13 bases fit TRBD2. V shed 6 bases, J shed 4 bases, and the junction held 11 bases outside the gene matches. The CDR3 contains 17 residues. Germline CDR1 and CDR2: MNHEY and SVGEGT. The CDR3 is CASSHGTSGNRAETQYF. The CDR3 nucleotides read TGTGCCAGCAGCCATGGGACTAGCGGGAATCGGGCAGAGACCCAGTACTTC.

This clonotype was detected a few times. This chain links TRBV7-9 with TRBJ2-2; D is ambiguous. The germline V gene encodes CDR1 SEHNR and CDR2 FQNEAQ (reference sequence). Trimming removed 4 bases from V and 1 base from J, with 7 bases in between. The CDR3 loop spans 14 amino acids. CDR3 bases: TGTGCCAGCAGCTACAACAAGAACACCGGGGAGCTGTTTTTT. Protein sequence: CASSYNKNTGELFF.

This clonotype was counted at least ten times. This chain joins TRBV30 and TRBJ2-7, with 7 bases matching TRBD2. With V trimmed by 3 bases and J by 2 bases, 10 bases remained unmatched. Germline V lookup: CDR1 GTSNPN, CDR2 SVGIG (reference sequence). CDR3 length equals 15 residues. This CDR3 is CAWSSGISITYEQYF. The CDR3 DNA sequence: TGTGCCTGGAGCAGCGGGATCTCGATTACCTACGAGCAGTACTTC.

This clonotype was counted many times. This chain links TRBV6-1 with TRBJ2-7; D is possibly TRBD1 (6 bases). The CDR3 contains 14 residues. The V end was cut by 5 bases, the J end by 3 bases, with 14 bases between. CDR1 is MNHNS, CDR2 SASEGT, per germline. Here the CDR3 reads CASSQADRNYEQYF. The CDR3 coding sequence is TGTGCCAGCAGTCAGGCCGACAGGAACTACGAGCAGTACTTC.

This clonotype showed up many times. The V and J genes are TRBV6-5 and TRBJ2-7, with TRBD2 as a possible D gene (5 bases). V lost 4 bases and J 4 bases, leaving 20 bases between the germline ends. The V gene's germline CDR1 is MNHEY and CDR2 SVGAGI. The CDR3 contains 16 residues. CDR3 in amino acids: CASSSPQRPGGYEQYF. CDR3 coding DNA: TGTGCCAGCAGTTCCCCACAGCGGCCAGGAGGTTACGAGCAGTACTTC.

This clonotype was seen a handful of times. This rearrangement joins TRBV7-9 to TRBJ1-6, with D perhaps TRBD1 (6 bases). The germline gives CDR1 SEHNR, CDR2 FQNEAQ (reference sequence). Trimming pared 6 bases from V and 10 bases from J, leaving 13 bases between. This CDR3 spans 13 amino acids. CDR3 in DNA: TGTGCCAGCAGTTCAGAGGGGGTATCACCCCTCCACTTT. Protein product: CASSSEGVSPLHF. The whole variable domain, filled in from reference TRBV7-9 and TRBJ1-6, reads DTGVSQNPRHKITKRGQNVTFRCDPISEHNRLYWYRQTLGQGPEFLTYFQNEAQLEKSRLLSDRFSAERPKGSFSTLEIQRTEQGDSAMYLCASSSEGVSPLHFGNGTRLTVT.

This clonotype showed up many times. The chain couples TRBV28 to TRBJ1-1, with TRBD1 matching over 9 bases. There are 13 residues in the CDR3. Germline V lookup: CDR1 MDHEN, CDR2 SYDVKM. The junction had 7 bases not matched to a gene; V was cut back by 7 bases and J by 7 bases. The CDR3 DNA reads TGTGCCAGCATTGCACAGGGGGCGCATGAAGCTTTCTTT. Translating gives CASIAQGAHEAFF.

This clonotype was counted between two and nine times. J is TRBJ1-1 and V is TRBV5-1, with D unclear. Trimming took 4 bases from V and 2 from J, leaving 12 bases between them. Germline values: CDR1 SGHRS, CDR2 YFSETQ. The CDR3 loop spans 14 amino acids. CDR3 DNA: TGCGCCAGCAGCCCTTCCGGGTCTAACACTGAAGCTTTCTTT. This sequence encodes CASSPSGSNTEAFF. Combining the CDR3 with reference TRBV5-1 and TRBJ1-1 gives the whole variable domain KAGVTQTPRYLIKTRGQQVTLSCSPISGHRSVSWYQQTPGQGLQFLFEYFSETQRNKGNFPGRFSGRQFSNSRSEMNVSTLELGDSALYLCASSPSGSNTEAFFGQGTRLTVV.

This clonotype has a handful of counts. V is TRBV4-1 and J is TRBJ2-7, with D unclear. With 0 bases removed from V and 3 bases from J, the gap between germline ends came to 9 bases. The germline CDR1 and CDR2 sequences are MGHRA and YSYEKL. The CDR3 contains 14 residues. CDR3: CASSQDGLVYEQYF. DNA for the CDR3: TGCGCCAGCAGCCAAGACGGGCTAGTCTACGAGCAGTACTTC.

On this clonotype: Since no conserved phenylalanine or tryptophan closes the CDR3, a read error is the likely cause. The rearrangement links TRBV4-2 to TRBJ1-6; the match to TRBD1 covers 8 bases. The V gene end was trimmed by 8 bases and the J gene end by 6 bases; junction bases not matched to a gene: 9. This CDR3 comprises 15 residues. Germline V gives CDR1 LGHNA, CDR2 YNFKEQ. The CDR3 bases are TGTGCCAGCGGATTTAAAGACAGGGGTAATTCACCCCTCCACCTT. This sequence encodes CASGFKDRGNSPLHL.

This clonotype was seen just once. The CDR3 sequence: CASSQQHRGLAKNIQYF. DNA of the CDR3: TGCGCCAGCAGCCAACAACACCGAGGACTAGCCAAAAACATTCAGTACTTC. The chain recombines TRBV4-3 with TRBJ2-4; D perhaps matches TRBD2 (5 bases). Trimming cost V 2 bases and J 0 bases, with 14 bases left between them. Per germline, CDR1 LGHNA and CDR2 YSLEER. The CDR3 is 17 residues long.

This clonotype was counted many times. The rearrangement uses TRBV20-1 and TRBJ2-5; D not certain. The CDR3 spans 10 residues. The germline CDR1 and CDR2 sequences are DFQATT and SNEGSKA (reference sequence). V was cut by 6 bases and J by 5 bases, with 7 bases left in between. The CDR3 spells CSAPKETQYF. The CDR3 nucleotides are TGCAGTGCGCCAAAGGAGACCCAGTACTTC.